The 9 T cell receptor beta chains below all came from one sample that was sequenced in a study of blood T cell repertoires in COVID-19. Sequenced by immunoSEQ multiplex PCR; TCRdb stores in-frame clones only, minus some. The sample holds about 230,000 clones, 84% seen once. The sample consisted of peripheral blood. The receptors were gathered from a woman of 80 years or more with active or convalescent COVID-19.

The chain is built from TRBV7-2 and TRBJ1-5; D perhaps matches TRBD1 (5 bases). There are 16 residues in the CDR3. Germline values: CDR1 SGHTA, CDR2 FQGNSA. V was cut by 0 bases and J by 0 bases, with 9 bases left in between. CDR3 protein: CASSLAQVDSNQPQHF. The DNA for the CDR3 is TGTGCCAGCAGCTTAGCACAGGTGGATAGCAATCAGCCCCAGCATTTT.

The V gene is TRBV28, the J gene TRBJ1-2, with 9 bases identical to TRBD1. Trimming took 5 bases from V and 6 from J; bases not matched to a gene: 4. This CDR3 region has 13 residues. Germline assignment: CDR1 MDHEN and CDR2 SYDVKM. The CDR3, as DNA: TGTGCCAGCAGTCCCACAGGGGGCAATGGCTACACCTTC. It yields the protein CASSPTGGNGYTF.

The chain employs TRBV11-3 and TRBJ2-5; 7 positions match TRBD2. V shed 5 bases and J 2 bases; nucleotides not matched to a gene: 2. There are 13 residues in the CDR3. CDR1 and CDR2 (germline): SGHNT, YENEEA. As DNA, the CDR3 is TGTGCCAGCAGCCTGGGACTACAAGAGACCCAGTACTTC. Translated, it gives CASSLGLQETQYF.

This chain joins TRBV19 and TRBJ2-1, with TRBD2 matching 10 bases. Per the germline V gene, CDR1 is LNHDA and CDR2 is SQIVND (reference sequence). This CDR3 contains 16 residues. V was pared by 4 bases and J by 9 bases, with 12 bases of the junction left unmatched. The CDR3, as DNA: TGTGCCAGTAGTAGCCGAGCGGGAGGGCCGGGGGGTGAGCAGTTCTTC. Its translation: CASSSRAGGPGGEQFF. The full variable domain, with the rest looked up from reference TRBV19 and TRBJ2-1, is DGGITQSPKYLFRKEGQNVTLSCEQNLNHDAMYWYRQDPGQGLRLIYYSQIVNDFQKGDIAEGYSVSREKKESFPLTVTSAQKNPTAFYLCASSSRAGGPGGEQFFGPGTRLTVL.

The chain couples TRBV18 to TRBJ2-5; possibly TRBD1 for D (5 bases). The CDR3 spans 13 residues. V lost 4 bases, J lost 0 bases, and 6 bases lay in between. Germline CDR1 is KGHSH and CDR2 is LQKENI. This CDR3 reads CASSQGYQETQYF. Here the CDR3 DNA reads TGTGCCAGCTCACAGGGGTACCAAGAGACCCAGTACTTC.

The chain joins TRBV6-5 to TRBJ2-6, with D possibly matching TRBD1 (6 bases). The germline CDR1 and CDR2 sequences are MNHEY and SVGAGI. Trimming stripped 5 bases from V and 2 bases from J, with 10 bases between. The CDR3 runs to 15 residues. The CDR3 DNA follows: TGTGCCAGCAGTAAAACAGGGACTGGGGCCAACGTCCTGACTTTC. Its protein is CASSKTGTGANVLTF.

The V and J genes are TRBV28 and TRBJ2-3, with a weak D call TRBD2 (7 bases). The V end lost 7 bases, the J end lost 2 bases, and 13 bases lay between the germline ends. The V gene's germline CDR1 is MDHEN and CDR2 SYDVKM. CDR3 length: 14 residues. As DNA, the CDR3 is TGTGCCAGCACCACCGGGGGGCCCACAGATACGCAGTATTTT. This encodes CASTTGGPTDTQYF.

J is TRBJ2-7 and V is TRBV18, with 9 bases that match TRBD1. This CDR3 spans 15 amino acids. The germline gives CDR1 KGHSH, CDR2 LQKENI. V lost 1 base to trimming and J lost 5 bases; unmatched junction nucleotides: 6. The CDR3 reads CASSPQGQGLHEQYF. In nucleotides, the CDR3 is TGTGCCAGCTCACCACAGGGACAGGGTCTCCACGAGCAGTACTTC.

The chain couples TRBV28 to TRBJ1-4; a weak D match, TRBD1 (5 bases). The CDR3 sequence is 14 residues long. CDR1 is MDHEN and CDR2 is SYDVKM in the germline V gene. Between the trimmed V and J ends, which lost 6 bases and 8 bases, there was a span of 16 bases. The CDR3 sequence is CASRQSGAREKLFF. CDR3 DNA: TGTGCCAGCAGGCAGAGCGGGGCTCGGGAAAAACTGTTTTTT.